This T cell receptor beta chain was sequenced for a study of PD-1 blockade in classical Hodgkin lymphoma. Broader study findings: What drove the repertoire differences, possibly disease activity or prior therapy, has not been defined. CD4+ TCR diversity, unlike CD8+, rose significantly by C4D1.

Relapses following autologous stem cell transplantation were seen in all patients, with brentuximab vedotin exposure varying. Relapsed/refractory classical Hodgkin lymphoma patients had complete, partial or progressive responses. A note on this clone: Its antigen is not identified.

Libraries were prepared by immunoSEQ multiplex PCR; TCRdb keeps only in-frame clonotypes and omits some of them. This table holds roughly 50,000 clones, roughly 75% found once. CDR3 length: 16 residues. The V gene end was trimmed by 5 bases and the J gene end by 5 bases; junction bases not matched to a gene: 11. The germline V gene encodes CDR1 SGHTA and CDR2 FQGTGA. The origin of this receptor is a human donor with classical Hodgkin lymphoma. The rearrangement links TRBV7-3 to TRBJ2-3, with 9 bases aligning to TRBD1. The input for sequencing was peripheral blood mononuclear cells (PBMCs), taken before the second cycle of nivolumab. The CDR3: CASSPGQGYRKDTQYF. The CDR3 bases are TGTGCCAGCAGCCCCGGACAGGGGTACCGCAAAGATACGCAGTATTTT.